This T cell receptor beta chain was identified during a study of blood T cell repertoires in COVID-19. Study at large: Italy, Spain and the United States were the sources of the convalescent and acute COVID-19 samples.

Only in-frame clones appear in the TCRdb table, and some are missing; sequencing was by immunoSEQ multiplex PCR. This repertoire shows 60,000 to 80,000 clones, 88% found once; its top ten account for approximately 4%. This CDR3 comprises 14 residues. CDR1 and CDR2 from the germline V gene are KGHDR and SFDVKD. Trimming stripped 2 bases from V and 9 bases from J, with 13 bases between. The sequence came from a human donor in a cohort sampled during active COVID-19. Sequencing used peripheral blood. V and J are TRBV24-1 and TRBJ1-5; D remains ambiguous. The CDR3 DNA reads TGTGCCACCAGTGATTGGAGACCGGGGTCGCCCCAGCATTTT. Protein sequence: CATSDWRPGSPQHF.